This TCR beta chain was captured in a study of beta chain features in type 1 diabetes. The CDR3 is 15 amino acids. V was shortened by 4 bases and J by 1 base, with 13 bases between the two germline ends. CDR1 and CDR2 (germline): SGHTA, FQGTGA. To note about this clone: Its target is unknown.

General study points: Within each of all four CD4+ subsets, Type 1 diabetes patients had TCRB CDR3s that were moderately but significantly shorter.

The whole isolated RNA underwent reverse transcription, so sequencing captured expressed TCRB transcripts. The average output of naive, central memory and regulatory T cell samples was approximately 3.8 million reads. TCRdb's table, derived via immunoSEQ multiplex PCR, lists solely in-frame clones and lacks some. The sample includes 95,000 to 150,000 clones, approximately 16% of them seen just once. The sample taken for sequencing was central memory CD4+ T cells from blood. This TCR was sampled from a man aged 30 to 45 with type 1 diabetes. The chain combines TRBV7-3 with TRBJ1-1; D is possibly TRBD1 (6 bases). CDR3 nucleotides: TGTGCCAGCAGCTCAACGGGACACCCGAACACTGAAGCTTTCTTT. The encoded protein is CASSSTGHPNTEAFF.